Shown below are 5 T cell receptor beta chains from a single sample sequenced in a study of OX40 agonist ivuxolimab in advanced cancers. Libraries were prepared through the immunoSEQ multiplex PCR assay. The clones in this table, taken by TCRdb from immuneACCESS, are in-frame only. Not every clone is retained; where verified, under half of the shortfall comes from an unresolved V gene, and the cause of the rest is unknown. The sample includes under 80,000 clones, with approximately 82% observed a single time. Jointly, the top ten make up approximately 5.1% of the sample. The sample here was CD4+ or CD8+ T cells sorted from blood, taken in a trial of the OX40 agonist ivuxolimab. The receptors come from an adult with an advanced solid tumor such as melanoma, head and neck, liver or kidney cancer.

The CDR3: CASSLQGSTEAFF. The CDR3 coding sequence is TGTGCCAGCAGCCTACAGGGGAGCACTGAAGCTTTCTTT. J is TRBJ1-1 and V is TRBV6-6; 7 bases match TRBD1. The junction had 5 bases not matched to a gene; V was cut back by 6 bases and J by 4 bases. The length of the CDR3 is 13 residues. Looked up from germline, CDR1 is MNHNY and CDR2 is SVGAGI (reference sequence).

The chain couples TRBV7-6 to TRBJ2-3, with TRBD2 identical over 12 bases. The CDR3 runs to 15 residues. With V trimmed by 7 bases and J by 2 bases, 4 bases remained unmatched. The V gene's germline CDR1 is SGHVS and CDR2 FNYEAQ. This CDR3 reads CASTRLAGATDTQYF. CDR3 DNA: TGTGCCAGCACTCGACTAGCGGGGGCCACAGATACGCAGTATTTT.

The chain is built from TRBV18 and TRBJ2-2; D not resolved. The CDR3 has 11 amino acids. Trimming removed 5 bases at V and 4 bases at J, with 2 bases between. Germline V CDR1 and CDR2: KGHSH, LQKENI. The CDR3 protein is CASSSTGELFF. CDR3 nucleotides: TGTGCCAGCTCATCCACCGGGGAGCTGTTTTTT.

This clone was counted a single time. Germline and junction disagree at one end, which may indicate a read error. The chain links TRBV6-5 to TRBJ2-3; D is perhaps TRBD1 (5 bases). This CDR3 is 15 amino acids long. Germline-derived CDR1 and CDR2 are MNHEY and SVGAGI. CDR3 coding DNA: TGTGCCGGCAGTGCTCCCATAACAGGTTCAGATACGCAGTATTTT. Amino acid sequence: CAGSAPITGSDTQYF.

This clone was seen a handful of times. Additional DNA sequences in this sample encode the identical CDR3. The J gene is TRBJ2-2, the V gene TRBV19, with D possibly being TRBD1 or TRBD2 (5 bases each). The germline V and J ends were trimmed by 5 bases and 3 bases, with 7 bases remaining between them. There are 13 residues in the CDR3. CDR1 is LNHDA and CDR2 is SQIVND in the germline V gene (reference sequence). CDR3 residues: CASSEGYTGELFF. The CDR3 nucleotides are TGTGCCAGTAGTGAGGGGTACACCGGGGAGCTGTTTTTT.